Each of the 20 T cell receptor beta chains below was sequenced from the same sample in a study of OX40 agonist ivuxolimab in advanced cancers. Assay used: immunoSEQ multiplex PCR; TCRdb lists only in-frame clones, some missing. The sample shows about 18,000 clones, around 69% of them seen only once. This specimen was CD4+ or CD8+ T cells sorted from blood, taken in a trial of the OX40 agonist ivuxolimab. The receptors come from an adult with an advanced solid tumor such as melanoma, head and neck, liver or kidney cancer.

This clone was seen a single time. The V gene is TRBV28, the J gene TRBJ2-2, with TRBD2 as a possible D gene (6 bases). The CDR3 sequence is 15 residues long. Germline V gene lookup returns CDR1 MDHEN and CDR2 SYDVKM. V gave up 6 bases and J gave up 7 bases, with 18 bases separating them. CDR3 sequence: CASSHRLEGIGELFF. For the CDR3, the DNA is TGTGCCAGCAGCCACAGACTAGAAGGGATCGGGGAGCTGTTTTTT.

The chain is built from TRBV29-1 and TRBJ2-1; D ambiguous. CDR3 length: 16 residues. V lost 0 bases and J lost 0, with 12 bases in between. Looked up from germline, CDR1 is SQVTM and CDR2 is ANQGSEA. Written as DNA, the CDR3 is TGCAGCGTTGAAGATCCCCACGCTAGCTCCTACAATGAGCAGTTCTTC. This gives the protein CSVEDPHASSYNEQFF.

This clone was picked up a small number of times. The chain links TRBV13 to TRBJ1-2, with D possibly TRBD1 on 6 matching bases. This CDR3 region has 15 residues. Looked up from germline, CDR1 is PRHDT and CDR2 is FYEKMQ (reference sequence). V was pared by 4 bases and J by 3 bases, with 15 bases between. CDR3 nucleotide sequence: TGTGCCAGCAGCTCCTCTCTGACAGGAGACTATGGCTACACCTTC. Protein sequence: CASSSSLTGDYGYTF.

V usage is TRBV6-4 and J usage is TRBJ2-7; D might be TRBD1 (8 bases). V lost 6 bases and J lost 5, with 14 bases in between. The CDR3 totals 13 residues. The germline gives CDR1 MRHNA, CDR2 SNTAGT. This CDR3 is CASRKQGGDEQYF. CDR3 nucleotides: TGTGCCAGCAGGAAACAGGGGGGGGACGAGCAGTACTTC.

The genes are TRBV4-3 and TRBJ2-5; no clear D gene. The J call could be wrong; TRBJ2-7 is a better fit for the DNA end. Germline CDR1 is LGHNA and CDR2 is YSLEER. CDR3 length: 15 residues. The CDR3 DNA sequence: TGCGCCAGCAGCCAAGCAGCCCGCTCGGACTACGAGCAGTACTTC. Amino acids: CASSQAARSDYEQYF.

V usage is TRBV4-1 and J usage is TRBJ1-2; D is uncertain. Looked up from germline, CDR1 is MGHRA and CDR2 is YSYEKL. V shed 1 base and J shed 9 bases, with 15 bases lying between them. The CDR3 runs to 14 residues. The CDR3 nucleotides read TGCGCCAGCAGCCAAGGGGCCTCGTCCGAGAGCTACACCTTC. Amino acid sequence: CASSQGASSESYTF.

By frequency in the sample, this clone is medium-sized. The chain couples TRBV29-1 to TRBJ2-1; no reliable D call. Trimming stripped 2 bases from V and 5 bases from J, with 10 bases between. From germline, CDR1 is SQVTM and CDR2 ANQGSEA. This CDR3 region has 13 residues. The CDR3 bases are TGCAGCGTTGAATTAATAGTCGACAATGAGCAGTTCTTC. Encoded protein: CSVELIVDNEQFF.

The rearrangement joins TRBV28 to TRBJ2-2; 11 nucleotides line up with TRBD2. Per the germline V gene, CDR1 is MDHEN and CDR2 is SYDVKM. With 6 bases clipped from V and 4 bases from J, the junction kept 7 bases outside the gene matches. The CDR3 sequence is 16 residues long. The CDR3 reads CASSVAGGPSTGELFF. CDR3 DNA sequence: TGTGCCAGCAGCGTAGCGGGAGGGCCGAGCACCGGGGAGCTGTTTTTT. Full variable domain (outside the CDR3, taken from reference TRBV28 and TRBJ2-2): DVKVTQSSRYLVKRTGEKVFLECVQDMDHENMFWYRQDPGLGLRLIYFSYDVKMKEKGDIPEGYSVSREKKERFSLILESASTNQTSMYLCASSVAGGPSTGELFFGEGSRLTVL.

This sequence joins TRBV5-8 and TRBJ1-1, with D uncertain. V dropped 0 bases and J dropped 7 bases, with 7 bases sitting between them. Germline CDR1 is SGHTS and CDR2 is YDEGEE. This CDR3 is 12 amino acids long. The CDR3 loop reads CASSLVGVEAFF. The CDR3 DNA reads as TGTGCCAGCAGCTTGGTTGGGGTTGAAGCTTTCTTT. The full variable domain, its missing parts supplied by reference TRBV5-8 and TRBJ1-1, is EAGVTQSPTHLIKTRGQQATLRCSPISGHTSVYWYQQALGLGLQFLLWYDEGEERNRGNFPPRFSGRQFPNYSSELNVNALELEDSALYLCASSLVGVEAFFGQGTRLTVV.

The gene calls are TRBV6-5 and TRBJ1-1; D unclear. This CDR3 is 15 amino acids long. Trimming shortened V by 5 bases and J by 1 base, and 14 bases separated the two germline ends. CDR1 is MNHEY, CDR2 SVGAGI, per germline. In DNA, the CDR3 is TGTGCCAGCAGTCTACTCGGCGGCACGAACACTGAAGCTTTCTTT. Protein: CASSLLGGTNTEAFF.

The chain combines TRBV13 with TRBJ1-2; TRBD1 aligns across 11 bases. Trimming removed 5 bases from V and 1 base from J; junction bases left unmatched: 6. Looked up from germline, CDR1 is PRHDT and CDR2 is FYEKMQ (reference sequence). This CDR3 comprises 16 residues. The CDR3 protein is CASSGGTGGFNYGYTF. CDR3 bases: TGTGCCAGCAGCGGAGGGACAGGGGGATTTAACTATGGCTACACCTTC.

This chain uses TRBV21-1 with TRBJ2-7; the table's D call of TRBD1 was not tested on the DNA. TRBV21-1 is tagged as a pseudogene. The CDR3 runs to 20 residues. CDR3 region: CASSRLSGTRGPSYSGEQYF. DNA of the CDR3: TGTGCCAGCAGCAGACTTTCCGGGACAAGGGGCCCCTCCTACTCAGGCGAGCAGTACTTC.

The CDR3 nucleotides are TGTGCCAGCAGCTTAGAGAACAATGAGCAGTTCTTC. It codes for CASSLENNEQFF. V gene TRBV7-9 combines with J gene TRBJ2-1; D gene ambiguous. The CDR3 spans 12 residues. In germline, CDR1 is SEHNR, CDR2 FQNEAQ (reference sequence). V gave up 1 base and J gave up 5 bases, with 3 bases separating them.

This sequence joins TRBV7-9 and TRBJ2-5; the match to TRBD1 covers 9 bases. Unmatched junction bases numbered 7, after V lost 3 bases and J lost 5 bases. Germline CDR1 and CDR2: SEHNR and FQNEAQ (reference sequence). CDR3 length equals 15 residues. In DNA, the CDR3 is TGTGCCAGCAGCTTGGCGGGACAGGGCGTGGAGACCCAGTACTTC. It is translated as CASSLAGQGVETQYF.

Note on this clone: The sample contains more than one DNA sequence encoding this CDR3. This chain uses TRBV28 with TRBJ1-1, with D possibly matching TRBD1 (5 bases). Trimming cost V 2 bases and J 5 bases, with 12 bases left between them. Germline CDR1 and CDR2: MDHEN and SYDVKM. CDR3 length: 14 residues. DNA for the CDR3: TGTGCCAGCAGTTTACTCGGGGAGGGGACTGAAGCTTTCTTT. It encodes CASSLLGEGTEAFF.

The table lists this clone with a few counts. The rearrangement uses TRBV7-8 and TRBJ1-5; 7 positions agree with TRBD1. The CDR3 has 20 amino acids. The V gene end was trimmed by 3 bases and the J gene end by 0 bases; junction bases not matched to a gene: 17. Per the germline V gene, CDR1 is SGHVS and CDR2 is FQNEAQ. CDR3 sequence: CASSFRPGQGGLGSNQPQHF. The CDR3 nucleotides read TGTGCCAGCAGCTTCCGCCCCGGGCAGGGGGGTTTGGGTAGCAATCAGCCCCAGCATTTT.

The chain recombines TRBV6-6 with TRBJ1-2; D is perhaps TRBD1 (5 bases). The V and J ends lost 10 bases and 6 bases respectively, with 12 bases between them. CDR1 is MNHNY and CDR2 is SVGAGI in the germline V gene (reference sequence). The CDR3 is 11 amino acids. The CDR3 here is CATVTGDGYTF. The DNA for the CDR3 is TGTGCCACGGTAACGGGGGATGGCTACACCTTC.

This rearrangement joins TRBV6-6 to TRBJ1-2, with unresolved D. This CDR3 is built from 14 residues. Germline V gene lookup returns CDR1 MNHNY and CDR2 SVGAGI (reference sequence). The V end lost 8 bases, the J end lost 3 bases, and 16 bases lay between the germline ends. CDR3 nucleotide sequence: TGTGCCAGCTCCCTCCTGGACTCCGACTATGGCTACACCTTC. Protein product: CASSLLDSDYGYTF.

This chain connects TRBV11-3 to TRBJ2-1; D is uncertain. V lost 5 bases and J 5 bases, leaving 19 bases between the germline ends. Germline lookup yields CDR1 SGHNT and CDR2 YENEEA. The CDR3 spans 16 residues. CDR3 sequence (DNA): TGTGCCAGCAGCCCCTCCCCTGGCGGCAATCACAATGAGCAGTTCTTC. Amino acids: CASSPSPGGNHNEQFF.

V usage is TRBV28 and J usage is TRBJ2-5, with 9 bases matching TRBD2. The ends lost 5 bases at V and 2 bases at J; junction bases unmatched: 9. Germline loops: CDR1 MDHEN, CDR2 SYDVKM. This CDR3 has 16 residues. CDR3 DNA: TGTGCCAGCAGTCCGCCTAGACTAGCGGCACAAGAGACCCAGTACTTC. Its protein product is CASSPPRLAAQETQYF.